The source of this TCR beta chain is a study of T cell repertoires in cytomegalovirus infection (dated by TCRdb to about 2019). Broadly, across the study: Peptide stimulations targeted recently identified HLA-C-restricted CMV epitopes, whose presentation resists viral immunomodulation, together with well-studied HLA-B-restricted epitopes. The HLA type of each donor mattered for the analysis, because public TCR beta signatures pointed to carriage of CMV infection along with the matching HLA type. Overall results and qualifications from the work: The ex vivo response was dominated by HLA-C-restricted CMV-specific TCR beta clonotypes, which also provided the single most frequent clonotype in two of eight donors. In both this cohort and an independent roughly 400-donor cohort, the cumulative frequency of public TCR beta family members distinguished carriers of CMV infection plus the relevant HLA type.

The germline V gene gives CDR1 as SGHTA and CDR2 as FQGNSA. Compared with germline, V lacks 5 bases and J lacks 1 base; bases without a gene match: 6. From the cysteine up to the phenylalanine, the CDR3 has a length of 16 residues. Only the CDR3 DNA stays, 48 bases, in frame from base 1. The listed sequencing device is Illumina HiSeq 1500. TCRdb itself trimmed the public reads at Q25 with fastp, ran MiXCR and retained productive beta chains. One record per CDR3 amino acid sequence lists the most common genes and DNA. This sample has some 38,000 distinct CDR3 sequences in its table, and around half of those were observed once. Together, the top ten hold approximately 90% of the sample. This clonotype was picked up a small number of times. Its antigen target is currently unknown. Per-base quality was not reported, and no clone a single base away is much larger than it. Read against the paper, the sample's treatment or condition label means: in vitro stimulation with specific CMV peptide epitopes to enrich CMV-specific T cells.

This chain joins TRBV7-2 to TRBJ2-1, with 9 junctional bases fitting TRBD2. The sample here was CD8+ T cells from cultured PBMCs, taken from culture after CMV antigen stimulation. The sequence came from a human donor in good health (CMV status not recorded). Some clones in this sample may be carry-over from other donors' samples. The DNA sequence is as follows: TGTGCCAGCAGCCCAAAGCGGGGGGTTTCCTACAATGAGCAGTTCTTC. Translated, this gives CASSPKRGVSYNEQFF.